This entry concerns a single TCR beta chain. The data originate from a study of blood T cell repertoires in COVID-19. Study-wide context: Specimens from acute and convalescent COVID-19 originated in the United States, Italy and Spain.

Trimming left V 6 bases short and J 5 bases short, with 11 bases between. Germline loops: CDR1 SEHNR, CDR2 FQNEAQ (reference sequence). CDR3 length: 12 amino acids. Authors' data handling: Estimates of nucleated cell counts were drawn from the amplification of reference gene primers. Only in-frame clones appear in the TCRdb table, and some are missing; sequencing was by immunoSEQ multiplex PCR. The V and J calls and clone size were taken over from that table, and D and trimming were inferred from the DNA. The data hold 88,000 or so clones, with 85% observed a single time. The specimen sequenced was peripheral blood. J is TRBJ2-7 and V is TRBV7-9, with D maybe TRBD2 (5 bases). The source of this sequence is a man in his 60s with acute or convalescent COVID-19. The CDR3 loop is CASSLWRNEQYF. Here the CDR3 DNA reads TGTGCCAGCAGTCTATGGAGGAACGAGCAGTACTTC. Full variable domain (outside the CDR3, taken from reference TRBV7-9 and TRBJ2-7): DTGVSQNPRHKITKRGQNVTFRCDPISEHNRLYWYRQTLGQGPEFLTYFQNEAQLEKSRLLSDRFSAERPKGSFSTLEIQRTEQGDSAMYLCASSLWRNEQYFGPGTRLTVT.